The 11 T cell receptor beta chains reported below all come from one sample, sequenced in a study of blood T cell repertoires in COVID-19. Method: immunoSEQ multiplex PCR; TCRdb's copy keeps in-frame clones and lacks some. The sample lists under 300,000 clones, 75% to 85% seen once, with more than 5.5% in the top ten. The sequencing sample was made of peripheral blood. The origin of the receptors is a human donor in a cohort sampled during active COVID-19.

This clone was recorded a few times. J is TRBJ2-6 and V is TRBV3-1 (or the pseudogene TRBV3-2); TRBD1 aligns across 11 bases. Germline CDR1 reads LGHDT; CDR2 reads YNNKEL (reference sequence). The V and J ends lost 4 bases and 0 bases, in that order; junction bases with no gene match: 5. The CDR3 has 18 residues. CDR3 bases: TGTGCCAGCAGCCCCCCAGGGACAGGGGGCTCTGGGGCCAACGTCCTGACTTTC. Its translation: CASSPPGTGGSGANVLTF.

The DNA for the CDR3 is TGTGCCAGCAGCTCAGGACAGGGCGGGCAGCCCCAGCATTTT. Translated, it gives CASSSGQGGQPQHF. V usage is TRBV7-9 and J usage is TRBJ1-5; TRBD1 matches 8 bases. The CDR3 extends over 14 amino acids. The V gene end was trimmed by 4 bases and the J gene end by 7 bases; junction bases not matched to a gene: 6. Per the germline V gene, CDR1 is SEHNR and CDR2 is FQNEAQ (reference sequence).

CDR3 region: CASKPSSYNSPLHF. The CDR3 coding sequence is TGCGCCAGCAAGCCGAGCTCCTATAATTCACCCCTCCACTTT. The V and J genes are TRBV10-2 and TRBJ1-6; D uncertain. The CDR3 extends over 14 amino acids. Trimming stripped 7 bases from V and 0 bases from J, with 7 bases between. In germline, CDR1 is WSHSY, CDR2 SAAADI.

The chain carries TRBV15 and TRBJ1-1; maybe TRBD1 (6 bases). Germline values: CDR1 LNHNV, CDR2 YYDKDF (reference sequence). The CDR3 has 16 amino acids. Trimming stripped 5 bases from V and 6 bases from J, with 22 bases between. CDR3 sequence (DNA): TGTGCCACCAGCGGCGGAGGGGGGGGAACACTATCTGAAGCTTTCTTT. Protein product: CATSGGGGGTLSEAFF.

The rearrangement joins TRBV19 to TRBJ1-2, with 8 positions matching TRBD1. Germline assignment: CDR1 LNHDA and CDR2 SQIVND (reference sequence). The CDR3 is 13 amino acids. After removal of 3 bases from V and 4 bases from J, the junction contained 1 base not matched to a gene. The CDR3 here is CASSMTGVYGYTF. Here the CDR3 DNA reads TGTGCCAGTAGTATGACAGGGGTCTATGGCTACACCTTC.

The rearrangement links TRBV4-1 to TRBJ2-2; the D is unclear. There are 15 residues in the CDR3. Germline assignment: CDR1 MGHRA and CDR2 YSYEKL. V was pared by 1 base and J by 0 bases, with 6 bases between. CDR3 DNA sequence: TGCGCCAGCAGCCAAGGGCCAGCGAACACCGGGGAGCTGTTTTTT. This gives the protein CASSQGPANTGELFF.

A few counts support this clone. The chain is built from TRBV5-1 and TRBJ1-1; D is possibly TRBD1 (6 bases). CDR3 size: 14 residues. Per germline, CDR1 SGHRS and CDR2 YFSETQ. Trimming took off 3 bases at V and 0 bases at J, with 9 bases between the two ends. The CDR3 loop is CASSWTELNTEAFF. The CDR3 DNA reads TGCGCCAGCAGCTGGACAGAGTTGAACACTGAAGCTTTCTTT. The variable domain in full, with the rest retrieved from reference TRBV5-1 and TRBJ1-1, is KAGVTQTPRYLIKTRGQQVTLSCSPISGHRSVSWYQQTPGQGLQFLFEYFSETQRNKGNFPGRFSGRQFSNSRSEMNVSTLELGDSALYLCASSWTELNTEAFFGQGTRLTVV.

The chain's CDR3 is CSAIYRNTEAFF. The CDR3 coding sequence is TGCAGCGCAATCTATAGGAACACTGAAGCTTTCTTT. V gene TRBV29-1 combines with J gene TRBJ1-1; D is unclear. CDR3 size: 12 residues. V gave up 7 bases and J gave up 1 base, with 10 bases separating them. The germline gives CDR1 SQVTM, CDR2 ANQGSEA.

This CDR3 reads CASSLHKGQGRYEQYF. As DNA, the CDR3 is TGTGCCAGCAGTTTACATAAAGGACAGGGGAGATACGAGCAGTACTTC. The rearrangement joins TRBV28 to TRBJ2-7, with TRBD1 identical over 9 bases. The junction had 9 bases not matched to a gene; V was cut back by 2 bases and J by 4 bases. The germline V gene encodes CDR1 MDHEN and CDR2 SYDVKM. This CDR3 is built from 16 residues.

This clone was detected once. The chain couples TRBV28 to TRBJ2-7, with D possibly matching TRBD2 (6 bases). Per the germline V gene, CDR1 is MDHEN and CDR2 is SYDVKM. Trimming took off 5 bases at V and 5 bases at J, with 19 bases between the two ends. CDR3 size: 15 residues. CDR3 region: CASSESRRGLDEQYF. In DNA, the CDR3 is TGTGCCAGCAGTGAGTCCCGGAGGGGCCTCGACGAGCAGTACTTC.

This chain connects TRBV28 to TRBJ2-1; 8 positions agree with TRBD2. This CDR3 is built from 16 residues. CDR1 is MDHEN, CDR2 SYDVKM, per germline. After removal of 2 bases from V and 0 bases from J, the junction contained 3 bases not matched to a gene. CDR3 DNA: TGTGCCAGCAGTTTAGCTAGCGGGCGCTCCTACAATGAGCAGTTCTTC. As protein: CASSLASGRSYNEQFF.